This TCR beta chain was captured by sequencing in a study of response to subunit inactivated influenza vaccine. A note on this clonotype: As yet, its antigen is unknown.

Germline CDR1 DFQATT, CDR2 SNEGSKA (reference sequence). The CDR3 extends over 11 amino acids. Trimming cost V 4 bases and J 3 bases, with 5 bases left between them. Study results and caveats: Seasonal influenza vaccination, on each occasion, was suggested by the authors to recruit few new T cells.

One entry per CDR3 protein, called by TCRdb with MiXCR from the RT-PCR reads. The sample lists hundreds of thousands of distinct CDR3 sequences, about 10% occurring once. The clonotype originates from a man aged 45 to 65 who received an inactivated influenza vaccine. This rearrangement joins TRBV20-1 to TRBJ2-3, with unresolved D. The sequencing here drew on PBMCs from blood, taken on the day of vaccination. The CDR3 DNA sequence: TGCAGTGCTAAAACTACAGATACGCAGTATTTT. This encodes CSAKTTDTQYF.